This T cell receptor beta chain was documented in a study of blood T cell repertoires in COVID-19. Study information: Sites across the United States, Italy and Spain contributed samples from acute and convalescent COVID-19. PBMCs, B-cell-depleted T cells, or T cells were the source of the cDNA or gDNA that made up the material.

This clone has only a few counts. At the DNA level, this CDR3 is encoded by other sequences in the same sample as well. In the study's own analysis: Scientists estimated how many nucleated cells there were by amplifying reference gene primers. The table came from immunoSEQ multiplex PCR; TCRdb's copy has only in-frame clones and leaves some out. The D gene and trimming were derived from the DNA, and the V and J assignments and clone size from that table. This table holds hundreds of thousands of clones, roughly 80% found once. V was clipped by 1 base and J by 5 bases; unmatched bases: 3. The germline gives CDR1 LNHDA, CDR2 SQIVND (reference sequence). The CDR3 covers 14 residues.

The genes are TRBV19 and TRBJ2-5, with 8 nucleotides matching TRBD1. This clonotype was obtained from a woman in her thirties or forties with active or convalescent COVID-19. Specimen: peripheral blood. The CDR3 coding sequence is TGTGCCAGTAGTATAGGCAGGGGGCAGGAGACCCAGTACTTC. It is translated as CASSIGRGQETQYF.